The rows below give T cell receptor beta chains drawn from one sample of a study of T-cell memory formation after mild COVID-19. TCRdb used MiXCR to reprocess the 5' RACE reads, holding one entry per CDR3 protein. The sample consists of 100,000 to 150,000 distinct CDR3 sequences, 15% to 20% of them appearing once. The material sequenced was PBMCs or a T cell subset sorted from them (not recorded which). The receptors stem from a man between 18 and 35 years old who had mild COVID-19 (a few samples of this study predate the infection). Cell type and time point are not known. Both conserved end residues are part of each CDR3. The D gene is left open where the match is weak. Expanded clones get a size class; other rows say once, few or many, or leave the size out.

J: TRBJ2-5; V: TRBV4-1; D: TRBD2; size: few; DNA: TGCGCCAGCAGCCAAGACGTAGCGGGGGTACAAGAGACCCAGTACTTC; CDR3: CASSQDVAGVQETQYF
J: TRBJ1-2; V: TRBV3-1; D: -; size: -; DNA: TGTGCCAGCAGCCTGGGACCGGCTAACTATGGCTACACCTTC; CDR3: CASSLGPANYGYTF
J: TRBJ2-7; V: TRBV12-3/TRBV12-4; D: -; size: few; DNA: TGTGCCAGCAGCTTTACAGGGATCCACGAGCAGTACTTC; CDR3: CASSFTGIHEQYF
J: TRBJ1-5; V: TRBV7-9; D: -; size: few; DNA: TGTGCCAGCAGCTTAGGCTTTTCACATCAGCCCCAGCATTTT; CDR3: CASSLGFSHQPQHF
J: TRBJ2-3; V: TRBV4-3; D: -; size: few; DNA: TGCGCCAGCAGCCAAGGTCCCGTCCACACAGATACGCAGTATTTT; CDR3: CASSQGPVHTDTQYF
J: TRBJ1-2; V: TRBV18; D: -; size: few; DNA: TGTGCCAGCTCACCAGGGCCGAACTATGGCTACACCTTC; CDR3: CASSPGPNYGYTF
J: TRBJ2-5; V: TRBV20-1; D: -; size: few; DNA: TGCAGTGCTCCCCCCTCTGCAGGGGAGACCCAGTACTTC; CDR3: CSAPPSAGETQYF
J: TRBJ2-2; V: TRBV7-2; D: -; size: -; DNA: TGTGCCAGCAGCCTCGTAGGAGGGGCCGGGGAGCTGTTTTTT; CDR3: CASSLVGGAGELFF
J: TRBJ2-6; V: TRBV9; D: -; size: many; DNA: TGTGCCAGCAGCAGGTCAGGGGCCAACGTCCTGACTTTC; CDR3: CASSRSGANVLTF
J: TRBJ2-3; V: TRBV28; D: -; size: -; DNA: TGTGCCAGCAGTTTAATCGGTCAGGGGTTTACAGATACGCAGTATTTT; CDR3: CASSLIGQGFTDTQYF
J: TRBJ2-3; V: TRBV7-2; D: TRBD2; size: few; DNA: TGTGCCAGCAGCTTCCGTAGCGGGGGGCCTCCCGGAGATACGCAGTATTTT; CDR3: CASSFRSGGPPGDTQYF
J: TRBJ2-5; V: TRBV5-1; D: TRBD1; size: -; DNA: TGCGCCAGCAGTAGAGGGACAGAAGAAGAGACCCAGTACTTC; CDR3: CASSRGTEEETQYF